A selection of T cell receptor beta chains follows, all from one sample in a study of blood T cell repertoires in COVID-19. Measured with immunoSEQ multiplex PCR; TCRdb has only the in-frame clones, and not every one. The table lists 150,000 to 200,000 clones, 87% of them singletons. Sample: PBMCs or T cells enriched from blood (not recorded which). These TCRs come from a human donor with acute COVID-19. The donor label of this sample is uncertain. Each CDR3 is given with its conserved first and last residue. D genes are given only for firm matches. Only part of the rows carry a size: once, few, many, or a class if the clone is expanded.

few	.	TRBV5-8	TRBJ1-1	TGTGCCAGCAGCTTGGGGGGAGGGGAGATTGGCTCGCCGGGTATCTTT	CASSLGGGEIGSPGIF
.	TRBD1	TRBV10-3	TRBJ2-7	TGTGCCATCAGAGGTACCGGGACAGGGGCTTACGAGCAGTACTTC	CAIRGTGTGAYEQYF
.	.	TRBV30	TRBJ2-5	TGTGCCTGGAGTGTATCCGGAGAGACCCAGTACTTC	CAWSVSGETQYF
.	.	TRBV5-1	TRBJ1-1	TGCGCCAGCAGCTTAATTTACGGGGGGAACACTGAAGCTTTCTTT	CASSLIYGGNTEAFF
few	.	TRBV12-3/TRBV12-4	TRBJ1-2	TGTGCCAGCAGTACGACTAGGGGCGGCTACACCTTC	CASSTTRGGYTF
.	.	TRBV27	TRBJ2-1	TGTGCCAGCAGTTTCCAGAATCCCTACAATGAGCAGTTCTTC	CASSFQNPYNEQFF
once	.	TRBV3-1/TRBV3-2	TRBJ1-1	TGTGCCAGCAGCCCCTTCGGGAACACTGAAGCTTTCTTT	CASSPFGNTEAFF
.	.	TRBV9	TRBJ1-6	TGTGCCAGCAGCGTAGGGAAGGGGAATTCACCCCTCCACTTT	CASSVGKGNSPLHF
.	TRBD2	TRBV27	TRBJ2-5	TGTGCCAGCAGTTTATCGCCTAGCGGAAGAGAGACCCAGTACTTC	CASSLSPSGRETQYF
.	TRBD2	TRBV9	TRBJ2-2	TGTGCCAGCAGCGGGTCTTTTGAGGGCGGGGGCACCGGGGAGCTGTTTTTT	CASSGSFEGGGTGELFF
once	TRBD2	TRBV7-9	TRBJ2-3	TGTGCCAGCAGCCTCACTAGCGGGGTTCAAGATACGCAGTATTTT	CASSLTSGVQDTQYF
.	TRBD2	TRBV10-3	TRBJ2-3	TGTGCCATCAGTGAGTCCCAGCGGGGGGCGAGGGATACGCAGTATTTT	CAISESQRGARDTQYF
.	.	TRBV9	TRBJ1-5	TGTGCCAGCAGCGTGGGCTGGGGCCCGAATCAGCCCCAGCATTTT	CASSVGWGPNQPQHF
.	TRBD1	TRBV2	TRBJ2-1	TGTGCCAGCAGTGGTGGGCAGGGGGCATTCTACAATGAGCAGTTCTTC	CASSGGQGAFYNEQFF
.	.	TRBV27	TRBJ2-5	TGTGCCAGCAGTCTCGGTGGGGCCCAAGAGACCCAGTACTTC	CASSLGGAQETQYF
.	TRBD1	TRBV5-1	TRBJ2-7	TGCGCCAGCAGCATCGGGACAGGGCAATACGAGCAGTACTTC	CASSIGTGQYEQYF
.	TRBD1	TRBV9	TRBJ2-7	TGTGCCAGCAGCGTCGGACAGGGAGACTACGAGCAGTACTTC	CASSVGQGDYEQYF
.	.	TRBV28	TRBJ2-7	TGTGCCAGCAGGACTCGTACAGGGAATTCCCCCTACGAGCAGTACTTC	CASRTRTGNSPYEQYF
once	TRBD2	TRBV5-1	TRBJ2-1	TGCGCCCGCAGCTGGGGGGGGGAGACCCGATACAATGAGCAGTTCTTC	CARSWGGETRYNEQFF
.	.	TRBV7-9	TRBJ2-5	TGTGCCAGCAGCTTAGAGCGACTAGACCAAGAGACCCAGTACTTC	CASSLERLDQETQYF
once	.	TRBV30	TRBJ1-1	TGTGCCTGGAGTGAACGGACAGACACTGAAGCTTTCTTT	CAWSERTDTEAFF
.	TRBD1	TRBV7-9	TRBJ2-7	TGTGCCAGCAGCTTAAAGGGGACAGACCCCTACGAGCAGTACTTC	CASSLKGTDPYEQYF
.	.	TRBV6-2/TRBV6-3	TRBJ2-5	TGTGCCAGCAGCGAACAGGGAATAGAGACCCAGTACTTC	CASSEQGIETQYF
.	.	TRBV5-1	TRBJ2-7	TGCGCCAGCAGCTTGGGTCGCGGGGTTAGGAACGAGCAGTACTTC	CASSLGRGVRNEQYF
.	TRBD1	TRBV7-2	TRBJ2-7	TGTGCCAGCAGCTCCCCCGGACAGGGTGTACACGAGCAGTACTTC	CASSSPGQGVHEQYF
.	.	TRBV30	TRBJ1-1	TGTGCCTGGAGTTCCCCCAGGGGAACTGAAGCTTTCTTT	CAWSSPRGTEAFF
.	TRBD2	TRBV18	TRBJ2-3	TGTGCCAGCTCACCACCGTGGCCTAGCGGGGGGGCAGATACGCAGTATTTT	CASSPPWPSGGADTQYF
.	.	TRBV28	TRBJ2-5	TGTGCCAGCAAAATTGCGTCGCGGGGGCGTTACTACTTC	CASKIASRGRYYF
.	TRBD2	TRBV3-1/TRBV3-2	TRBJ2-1	TGTGCCAGCAGCCAGATTAGCGGGGGGGTTTACAATGAGCAGTTCTTC	CASSQISGGVYNEQFF
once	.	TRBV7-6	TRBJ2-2	TGTGCCAGCAGCCCTTCGACCAGGGCGGTTAGCACCGGGGAGCTGTTTTTT	CASSPSTRAVSTGELFF
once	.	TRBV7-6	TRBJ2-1	TGTGCCAGCAGCTCGTCACTACAGGGTACTTCCTACAATGAGCAGTTCTTC	CASSSSLQGTSYNEQFF
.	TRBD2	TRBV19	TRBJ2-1	TGTGCCAGTAGTATAAGCGGGGGGGGCTACAATGAGCAGTTCTTC	CASSISGGGYNEQFF
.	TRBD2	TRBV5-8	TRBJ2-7	TGTGCCAGCAGCCGGGGGGGCTCCTACGAGCAGTACTTC	CASSRGGSYEQYF
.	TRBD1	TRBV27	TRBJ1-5	TGTGCCAGCAGCCCACGCACAGGGGATCAGCCCCAGCATTTT	CASSPRTGDQPQHF
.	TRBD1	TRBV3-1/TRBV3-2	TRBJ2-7	TGTGCCAGCAGCCAAGACAGGGCCCGCACGGACAGGGTTTCCTACGAGCAGTACTTC	CASSQDRARTDRVSYEQYF
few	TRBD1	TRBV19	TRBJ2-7	TGTGCCAGTAGTATCTCCCCGGGACAGGGGACGGGGCAGTACTTC	CASSISPGQGTGQYF
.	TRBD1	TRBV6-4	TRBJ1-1	TGTGCCAGCAGTGAACAGGGGGCAGGGACTGAAGCTTTCTTT	CASSEQGAGTEAFF
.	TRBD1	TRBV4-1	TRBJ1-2	TGCGCCAGCAGCCAGGATACAGGGGATGACTATGGCTACACCTTC	CASSQDTGDDYGYTF
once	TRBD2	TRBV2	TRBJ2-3	TGTGCCAGCAGTGCCTGGGGCGGGGGGACAGATACGCAGTATTTT	CASSAWGGGTDTQYF
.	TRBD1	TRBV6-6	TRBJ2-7	TGTGCCAGCAGCTTAACCGGACAGGGCTTCACCTACGAGCAGTACTTC	CASSLTGQGFTYEQYF
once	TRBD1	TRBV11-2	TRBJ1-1	TGTGCCAGCAGCTTGAACAGGGGATTCAACACTGAAGCTTTCTTT	CASSLNRGFNTEAFF
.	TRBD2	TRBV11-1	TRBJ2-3	TGTGCCAGCAGCCAAAGACTAGCGGGGACCATGGATACGCAGTATTTT	CASSQRLAGTMDTQYF
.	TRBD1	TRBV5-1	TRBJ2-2	TGCGCCAGCAGCCAAGGGACAGGATTGAACACCGGGGAGCTGTTTTTT	CASSQGTGLNTGELFF
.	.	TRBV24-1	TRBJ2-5	TGTGCCACTTCGGACAGCTACCAAGAGACCCAGTACTTC	CATSDSYQETQYF
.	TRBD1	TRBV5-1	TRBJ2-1	TGCGCCAGCTGGACAGGGGGCGGCTCCTACAATGAGCAGTTCTTC	CASWTGGGSYNEQFF
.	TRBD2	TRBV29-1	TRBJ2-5	TGCAGCGTTCCTTCGGGGGGACAAGAGACCCAGTACTTC	CSVPSGGQETQYF
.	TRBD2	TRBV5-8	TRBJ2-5	TGTGCCAGCAGCGCTCCTTTTAGCGGGGGGGCCGGAGAGACCCAGTACTTC	CASSAPFSGGAGETQYF
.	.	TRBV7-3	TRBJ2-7	TGTGCCATCAAACTATTAATAACCCTTAGGGGAAGTTACGAGCAGTACTTC	CAIKLLITLRGSYEQYF
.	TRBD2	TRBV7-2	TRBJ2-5	TGTGCCAGCAGCTCCGGAGCGGGGGGGTCAGAGACCCAGTACTTC	CASSSGAGGSETQYF
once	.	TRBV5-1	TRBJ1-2	TGCGCCAGCAGCTTGTCAGGACAGACCTATGGCTACACCTTC	CASSLSGQTYGYTF
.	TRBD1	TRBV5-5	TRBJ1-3	TGTGCCAGCAGCCTGAGTTGGGACAGGCCAGGGGACACCATATATTTT	CASSLSWDRPGDTIYF